This entry lists 27 T cell receptor beta chains sequenced from one sample in a study of blood T cell repertoires in COVID-19. Profiling relied on immunoSEQ multiplex PCR, and the TCRdb table lists in-frame clones only, not all of them. The profile shows about 260,000 clones, 75% to 90% of them singletons. The sample comprised peripheral blood. The receptors were gathered from a woman between 35 and 50 years old who had recovered from COVID-19.

The chain has TRBV5-1 and TRBJ2-5, with D hard to call. This CDR3 is 14 amino acids long. CDR1 SGHRS and CDR2 YFSETQ come from the germline V gene. Trimming pared 0 bases from V and 0 bases from J, leaving 6 bases between. The CDR3 spells CASSLAGYQETQYF. The DNA for the CDR3 is TGCGCCAGCAGCTTGGCCGGTTACCAAGAGACCCAGTACTTC.

There are a few counts of this clone. The gene calls are TRBV27 and TRBJ2-3, with 9 bases that match TRBD1. This CDR3 region has 16 residues. Per germline, CDR1 MNHEY and CDR2 SMNVEV (reference sequence). Trimming took 8 bases from V and 1 from J; bases not matched to a gene: 10. In DNA, the CDR3 is TGTGCCAGCCAGACATCGAGGGACAGGGGCACAGATACGCAGTATTTT. Protein sequence: CASQTSRDRGTDTQYF.

V gene TRBV29-1 combines with J gene TRBJ1-2; TRBD1 matches 8 bases. Losses at the gene ends were 6 bases for V and 9 bases for J; bases not matched to a gene: 12. Germline CDR1 SQVTM, CDR2 ANQGSEA. This CDR3 region has 13 residues. CDR3 residues: CSVYGQGTASYTF. The CDR3 nucleotides are TGCAGCGTGTACGGACAGGGAACGGCTAGCTACACCTTC.

V gene TRBV10-3 combines with J gene TRBJ2-1, with 11 positions matching TRBD2. Germline V gene data show CDR1 as ENHRY and CDR2 as SYGVKD. With V trimmed by 4 bases and J by 5 bases, 1 base remained unmatched. The CDR3 contains 14 residues. CDR3 DNA sequence: TGTGCCATCAGTGGACTAGCGGGGCACAATGAGCAGTTCTTC. It translates to CAISGLAGHNEQFF.

The chain links TRBV2 to TRBJ2-7; 7 nucleotides line up with TRBD1. The CDR3 consists of 12 residues. V lost 4 bases to trimming and J lost 6 bases; unmatched junction nucleotides: 3. Looked up from germline, CDR1 is SNHLY and CDR2 is FYNNEI. This chain's CDR3 is CASSGDSGEQYF. In DNA form, the CDR3 reads TGTGCCAGCAGTGGGGACAGCGGCGAGCAGTACTTC.

The table lists this clone with a count of one. The chain is built from TRBV5-4 and TRBJ2-5; TRBD1 agrees at 9 bases. CDR3 length equals 14 residues. Germline-derived CDR1 and CDR2 are SGHNT and YYREEE (reference sequence). After removal of 1 base from V and 5 bases from J, the junction contained 3 bases not matched to a gene. The CDR3 loop reads CASSLRQGDETQYF. The CDR3 DNA reads as TGTGCCAGCAGCTTGAGACAGGGGGATGAGACCCAGTACTTC. Complete variable domain (other parts from reference TRBV5-4 and TRBJ2-5): ETGVTQSPTHLIKTRGQQVTLRCSSQSGHNTVSWYQQALGQGPQFIFQYYREEENGRGNFPPRFSGLQFPNYSSELNVNALELDDSALYLCASSLRQGDETQYFGPGTRLLVL.

The chain has TRBV19 and TRBJ1-1; the match to TRBD1 covers 10 bases. V was pared by 10 bases and J by 5 bases, with 7 bases of the junction left unmatched. CDR3 length equals 13 residues. The germline V gene has CDR1 LNHDA and CDR2 SQIVND (reference sequence). Here the CDR3 DNA reads TGTGCCACCAGGACAGGGGGGAGGACTGAAGCTTTCTTT. This gives the protein CATRTGGRTEAFF. Using reference TRBV19 and TRBJ1-1 for the parts outside the CDR3, the full variable domain is DGGITQSPKYLFRKEGQNVTLSCEQNLNHDAMYWYRQDPGQGLRLIYYSQIVNDFQKGDIAEGYSVSREKKESFPLTVTSAQKNPTAFYLCATRTGGRTEAFFGQGTRLTVV.

The J gene is TRBJ2-1, the V gene TRBV7-9, with a weak D call TRBD1 (6 bases). The V end was cut by 4 bases, the J end by 1 base, with 17 bases between. From germline, CDR1 is SEHNR and CDR2 FQNEAQ (reference sequence). The CDR3 extends over 17 amino acids. CDR3 sequence: CASSSLRTDSSYNEQFF. CDR3 in DNA: TGTGCCAGCAGCTCCCTTAGGACAGATTCATCCTACAATGAGCAGTTCTTC.

This clone was detected once. The rearrangement uses TRBV19 and TRBJ2-7; D possibly corresponds to TRBD2 (5 bases). V was pared by 5 bases and J by 2 bases, with 13 bases between. The CDR3 runs to 14 residues. Germline values: CDR1 LNHDA, CDR2 SQIVND (reference sequence). The CDR3 DNA follows: TGTGCCAGTAGTGTTCAAGGGAGAACCTACGAGCAGTACTTC. Translated, it gives CASSVQGRTYEQYF.

This clone was seen once. This rearrangement joins TRBV6-5 to TRBJ2-3, with 10 bases aligning to TRBD1. In germline, CDR1 is MNHEY, CDR2 SVGAGI. After removal of 0 bases from V and 3 bases from J, the junction contained 3 bases not matched to a gene. The CDR3 extends over 16 amino acids. The CDR3 loop reads CASSYSTGGETDTQYF. The DNA of the CDR3 is TGTGCCAGCAGTTACTCGACAGGGGGCGAGACAGATACGCAGTATTTT.

V usage is TRBV7-3 and J usage is TRBJ1-2; 7 bases align to TRBD1. This CDR3 region has 14 residues. V was clipped by 6 bases and J by 3 bases; unmatched bases: 7. Germline V gives CDR1 SGHTA, CDR2 FQGTGA. The chain's CDR3 is CASSPGQSYYGYTF. In DNA form, the CDR3 reads TGTGCCAGCAGTCCGGGACAGTCTTACTATGGCTACACCTTC.

The J gene is TRBJ1-2, the V gene TRBV27, with TRBD1 matching over 8 bases. The CDR3 sequence is 12 residues long. The J segment lost 6 bases and the V segment lost 6 bases, leaving 3 bases of the junction unmatched. Germline CDR1 is MNHEY and CDR2 is SMNVEV (reference sequence). In DNA form, the CDR3 reads TGTGCCAGCAGCCCACAGGGGGATGGCTACACCTTC. Protein: CASSPQGDGYTF.

The sample holds one count of this clone. The chain carries TRBV5-6 and TRBJ2-1; perhaps TRBD2 as D (5 bases). The germline CDR1 and CDR2 sequences are SGHDT and YYEEEE. Trimming cost V 1 base and J 8 bases, with 10 bases left between them. The CDR3 length is 13 residues. The CDR3: CASSLPHGDEQFF. CDR3 DNA: TGTGCCAGCAGCTTGCCCCACGGGGATGAGCAGTTCTTC. Full variable domain (outside the CDR3, taken from reference TRBV5-6 and TRBJ2-1): DAGVTQSPTHLIKTRGQQVTLRCSPKSGHDTVSWYQQALGQGPQFIFQYYEEEERQRGNFPDRFSGHQFPNYSSELNVNALLLGDSALYLCASSLPHGDEQFFGPGTRLTVL.

The chain combines TRBV12-3 or TRBV12-4 with TRBJ1-1, with 8 bases identical to TRBD1. The ends lost 2 bases at V and 11 bases at J; junction bases unmatched: 7. There are 13 residues in the CDR3. CDR3 nucleotide sequence: TGTGCCAGCAGTTTATCGGACAGGGTCCTTGCTTTCTTT. Translated: CASSLSDRVLAFF.

This chain uses TRBV5-4 with TRBJ1-2, with TRBD1 matching 7 bases. With V trimmed by 4 bases and J by 3 bases, 12 bases remained unmatched. The CDR3 loop spans 16 amino acids. Germline values: CDR1 SGHNT, CDR2 YYREEE (reference sequence). CDR3 protein: CASSLPARQGHYGYTF. The CDR3 DNA is TGTGCCAGCAGCCTCCCAGCACGACAGGGACACTATGGCTACACCTTC.

The chain joins TRBV20-1 to TRBJ2-7; D is possibly TRBD1 (5 bases). Trimming shortened V by 3 bases and J by 2 bases, and 23 bases separated the two germline ends. The CDR3 runs to 17 residues. Germline assignment: CDR1 DFQATT and CDR2 SNEGSKA (reference sequence). The CDR3 DNA follows: TGCAGTGCTAGTATTGTCAGGGTGACTGATAAAACCTACGAGCAGTACTTC. Residues: CSASIVRVTDKTYEQYF.

The gene calls are TRBV19 and TRBJ1-2, with 8 bases lining up with TRBD1. Germline CDR1 reads LNHDA; CDR2 reads SQIVND (reference sequence). The CDR3 totals 12 residues. The V gene end was trimmed by 1 base and the J gene end by 13 bases; junction bases not matched to a gene: 5. In DNA form, the CDR3 reads TGTGCCAGTAGTATAGGGACAGGGCGCCTCACCTTC. Protein sequence: CASSIGTGRLTF.

The chain has TRBV11-2 and TRBJ2-1, with 8 bases fitting TRBD2. V lost 0 bases to trimming and J lost 8 bases; unmatched junction nucleotides: 6. The CDR3 loop spans 15 amino acids. The germline gives CDR1 SGHAT, CDR2 FQNNGV. The CDR3: CASSLDRGGFYEQFF. For the CDR3, the DNA is TGTGCCAGCAGCTTAGACCGCGGGGGGTTTTATGAGCAGTTCTTC.

The chain recombines TRBV5-6 with TRBJ1-3; D is uncertain. V lost 4 bases to trimming and J lost 0 bases, with 14 bases between them. Germline V CDR1 and CDR2: SGHDT, YYEEEE. CDR3 length: 16 residues. CDR3 nucleotides: TGTGCCAGCAGCCCCACGCCGGGGTTCTCTGGAAACACCATATATTTT. It translates to CASSPTPGFSGNTIYF.

The gene calls are TRBV6-5 and TRBJ2-3; 7 bases are shared with TRBD2. Germline V CDR1 and CDR2: MNHEY, SVGAGI. V lost 2 bases, J lost 6 bases, and 5 bases stayed unmatched. CDR3 length equals 14 residues. The CDR3 nucleotides are TGTGCCAGCAGTTACAGGGAGGGGACGGATACGCAGTATTTT. It codes for CASSYREGTDTQYF.

This clone was recorded once. V gene TRBV6-5 combines with J gene TRBJ2-1; D is unclear. V was shortened by 0 bases and J by 7 bases, with 16 bases between the two germline ends. The length of the CDR3 is 16 residues. Germline V gene data show CDR1 as MNHEY and CDR2 as SVGAGI. The CDR3 reads CASSYSWQAYSNEQFF. For the CDR3, the DNA is TGTGCCAGCAGTTACTCATGGCAGGCCTACTCGAATGAGCAGTTCTTC.

There are a few counts of this clone. The V gene is TRBV7-8, the J gene TRBJ1-2, with TRBD1 as a possible D gene (5 bases). Germline V gene data show CDR1 as SGHVS and CDR2 as FQNEAQ. This CDR3 is 17 amino acids long. V shed 3 bases and J shed 4 bases, with 21 bases lying between them. CDR3 sequence: CASSFFLPQGRIYGYTF. In DNA, the CDR3 is TGTGCCAGCAGCTTTTTCCTGCCCCAGGGAAGAATCTATGGCTACACCTTC.

The count of this clone is one. The J gene is TRBJ1-1, the V gene TRBV12-5, with TRBD1 as a possible D gene (5 bases). This CDR3 is 14 amino acids long. V was shortened by 5 bases and J by 4 bases, with 14 bases between the two germline ends. Germline loops: CDR1 LGHNT, CDR2 FRNRAP. The CDR3 spells CASGPNTGITEAFF. In DNA form, the CDR3 reads TGTGCTAGTGGTCCAAATACAGGTATCACTGAAGCTTTCTTT. Complete variable domain (other parts from reference TRBV12-5 and TRBJ1-1): DARVTQTPRHKVTEMGQEVTMRCQPILGHNTVFWYRQTMMQGLELLAYFRNRAPLDDSGMPKDRFSAEMPDATLATLKIQPSEPRDSAVYFCASGPNTGITEAFFGQGTRLTVV.

The CDR3 here is CASHRGGPEAFF. The CDR3 region has the DNA TGTGCCAGCCATCGGGGGGGCCCTGAAGCTTTCTTT. The rearrangement joins TRBV6-5 to TRBJ1-1, with a weak D call TRBD1 (6 bases). Trimming removed 8 bases at V and 6 bases at J, with 13 bases between. The CDR3 length is 12 residues. Germline V lookup: CDR1 MNHEY, CDR2 SVGAGI.

The genes are TRBV5-6 and TRBJ2-5; tentatively, D is TRBD2 (6 bases). This CDR3 comprises 14 residues. Per the germline V gene, CDR1 is SGHDT and CDR2 is YYEEEE. With 4 bases removed from V and 4 bases from J, the gap between germline ends came to 14 bases. Here the CDR3 reads CASSGGSAGETQYF. Here the CDR3 DNA reads TGTGCCAGCAGCGGGGGGTCTGCGGGAGAGACCCAGTACTTC. Complete variable domain (other parts from reference TRBV5-6 and TRBJ2-5): DAGVTQSPTHLIKTRGQQVTLRCSPKSGHDTVSWYQQALGQGPQFIFQYYEEEERQRGNFPDRFSGHQFPNYSSELNVNALLLGDSALYLCASSGGSAGETQYFGPGTRLLVL.

The rearrangement links TRBV11-2 to TRBJ1-6, with D perhaps TRBD1 (6 bases). V lost 5 bases and J 7 bases, leaving 18 bases between the germline ends. CDR1 and CDR2 (germline): SGHAT, FQNNGV. The CDR3 spans 16 residues. The CDR3: CASSARSVGTNSPLHF. The CDR3 coding sequence is TGTGCCAGCAGCGCGAGGTCAGTGGGGACAAATTCACCCCTCCACTTT. Complete variable domain (other parts from reference TRBV11-2 and TRBJ1-6): EAGVAQSPRYKIIEKRQSVAFWCNPISGHATLYWYQQILGQGPKLLIQFQNNGVVDDSQLPKDRFSAERLKGVDSTLKIQPAKLEDSAVYLCASSARSVGTNSPLHFGNGTRLTVT.

The V and J genes are TRBV11-2 and TRBJ1-2; no clear D gene. Germline-derived CDR1 and CDR2 are SGHAT and FQNNGV. Trimming took 5 bases from V and 10 from J, leaving 17 bases between them. CDR3 length: 13 residues. The CDR3 bases are TGTGCCAGCAGCCCGAGGGATCGGATTCACTACACCTTC. It encodes CASSPRDRIHYTF.